This TCR beta chain was documented in a study of control samples from healthy donors and cancer patients. Assay used: immunoSEQ multiplex PCR; TCRdb lists only in-frame clones, some missing. Of about 51,000 clones listed, 88% are singletons. CDR1 and CDR2 from the germline V gene are SGHTA and FQGTGA. The CDR3 has 14 amino acids. Trimming at V came to 0 bases and at J to 10 bases, leaving 3 bases not matched to a gene. This clone was counted a few times. The sequencing sample was made of PBMCs. The rearrangement links TRBV7-3 to TRBJ2-1; 10 bases match TRBD2. The sequence came from a man aged 50 or older with head and neck cancer. CDR3 amino acids: CASSLTLTSGEQFF. The CDR3 nucleotides are TGTGCCAGCAGCTTAACCCTGACTAGCGGGGAGCAGTTCTTC.